Below, 23 T cell receptor beta chains from the same sample are listed, as sequenced in a study of cytomegalovirus exposure and HLA in healthy donors. The PCR ran on 60 Vbeta and 13 Jbeta primers. Data came from immunoSEQ multiplex PCR; TCRdb stores just in-frame clones and leaves some out. The profile shows 130,000 or so clones, approximately 8.8% of them singletons. Source material: PBMCs. These receptor sequences come from a man between 35 and 55 years old in good health and CMV-seronegative.

In regard to this clone: An end of the junction differs from the germline gene, which may be a read error. Here the CDR3 reads CASRSDGHSGNAIYF. The CDR3 nucleotides are TGTGCCAGTAGGTCCGACGGACACTCTGGAAACGCCATATATTTT. The gene calls are TRBV19 and TRBJ1-3, with D possibly being TRBD1 (5 bases). CDR1 and CDR2 (germline): LNHDA, SQIVND (reference sequence). CDR3 length: 15 amino acids.

This clone appeared a few times. The DNA of the CDR3 is TGCGCCAGCAGCCCGGTCCCGGGACAGGGGGCCTCTAATGAAAAACTGTTTTTT. Its protein is CASSPVPGQGASNEKLFF. The chain uses TRBV5-1 and TRBJ1-4, with TRBD1 identical over 12 bases. CDR3 length: 18 amino acids. With V trimmed by 4 bases and J by 3 bases, 10 bases remained unmatched. CDR1 is SGHRS, CDR2 YFSETQ, per germline.

A few counts support this clone. J is TRBJ2-1 and V is TRBV15; D gene ambiguous. The germline V gene has CDR1 LNHNV and CDR2 YYDKDF (reference sequence). The CDR3 loop spans 11 amino acids. V lost 4 bases, J lost 9 bases, and 7 bases lay in between. The CDR3: CATSTTGEQFF. The CDR3 DNA reads as TGTGCCACCAGCACCACCGGTGAGCAGTTCTTC.

V usage is TRBV19 and J usage is TRBJ1-2, with 8 bases identical to TRBD1. This CDR3 contains 15 residues. The germline CDR1 and CDR2 sequences are LNHDA and SQIVND (reference sequence). The V segment lost 7 bases and the J segment 3 bases; nucleotides outside the gene matches: 10. The CDR3 nucleotides read TGTGCCAGTACCCCGCAGGGGGCCGGCGACTATGGCTACACCTTC. It is translated as CASTPQGAGDYGYTF.

This clone appeared a few times. The V gene is TRBV4-1, the J gene TRBJ2-3; 10 nucleotides match TRBD1. V dropped 2 bases and J dropped 3; count of bases not matched to a gene: 5. CDR3 length: 16 residues. In germline, CDR1 is MGHRA, CDR2 YSYEKL. The CDR3 DNA is TGCGCCAGCAGCCAATCCGGGACAGGGGTGACAGATACGCAGTATTTT. Protein sequence: CASSQSGTGVTDTQYF.

On this clone itself: One end of the junction fails to match germline, which may point to a read error. V usage is TRBV7-2 and J usage is TRBJ2-3; 13 bases are shared with TRBD2. Germline lookup yields CDR1 SGHTA and CDR2 FQGNSA. This CDR3 comprises 17 residues. CDR3 loop: CASSTSGGVRYGDAQYF. CDR3 DNA: TGTGCCAGCAGCACTAGCGGGGGGGTTAGGTATGGAGATGCGCAGTATTTT.

This clone came up a few times. V usage is TRBV4-1 and J usage is TRBJ1-5, with 7 nucleotides matching TRBD1. CDR1 is MGHRA and CDR2 is YSYEKL in the germline V gene. Trimming removed 3 bases from V and 2 bases from J; junction bases left unmatched: 1. The CDR3 runs 14 residues. The CDR3 bases are TGCGCCAGCAGCCATACAGGGGGCAATCAGCCCCAGCATTTT. The encoded protein is CASSHTGGNQPQHF.

The V call is TRBV5-6, the J call TRBJ2-5, with D possibly matching TRBD1 (5 bases). The germline V gene encodes CDR1 SGHDT and CDR2 YYEEEE. The V gene lost 5 bases and the J gene lost 7 bases, with 18 bases spanning the gap. This CDR3 has 14 residues. CDR3 nucleotide sequence: TGTGCCAGCAGTCCTAGTGGGGCCAAAGGGACCCAGTACTTC. It encodes CASSPSGAKGTQYF.

In this sample, this clone turned up a few times. V usage is TRBV4-1 and J usage is TRBJ2-6, with 9 bases aligning to TRBD1. The CDR3 sequence is 18 residues long. J gave up 4 bases and V 4 bases, and 11 bases lay outside the gene matches. Germline CDR1 is MGHRA and CDR2 is YSYEKL. This chain's CDR3 is CASSRPGQGRRGANVLTF. DNA for the CDR3: TGCGCCAGCAGCCGGCCGGGACAGGGACGTCGCGGGGCCAACGTCCTGACTTTC.

With respect to this clone: At the DNA level, this CDR3 is encoded by other sequences in the same sample as well. This rearrangement joins TRBV5-1 to TRBJ2-7; tentatively, D is TRBD1 (5 bases). CDR3 length: 13 amino acids. Per the germline V gene, CDR1 is SGHRS and CDR2 is YFSETQ. Between the trimmed V and J ends, which lost 1 base and 1 base, there was a span of 6 bases. The CDR3 nucleotides are TGCGCCAGCAGCTTGACAGGTTCCTACGAGCAGTACTTC. Encoded protein: CASSLTGSYEQYF. The whole variable domain, remainder taken from reference TRBV5-1 and TRBJ2-7, is KAGVTQTPRYLIKTRGQQVTLSCSPISGHRSVSWYQQTPGQGLQFLFEYFSETQRNKGNFPGRFSGRQFSNSRSEMNVSTLELGDSALYLCASSLTGSYEQYFGPGTRLTVT.

The table lists this clone with a few counts. The chain recombines TRBV6-5 with TRBJ1-4; no clear D. Germline CDR1 is MNHEY and CDR2 is SVGAGI. V was shortened by 4 bases and J by 7 bases, with 10 bases between the two germline ends. This CDR3 has 13 amino acids. The chain's CDR3 is CASSSWRAEKLFF. CDR3 nucleotide sequence: TGTGCCAGCAGTTCCTGGCGGGCTGAAAAACTGTTTTTT.

This chain connects TRBV7-9 to TRBJ2-2; D gene unclear. Germline lookup yields CDR1 SEHNR and CDR2 FQNEAQ (reference sequence). This CDR3 is 15 amino acids long. V was pared by 1 base and J by 0 bases, with 6 bases between. The CDR3 region has the DNA TGTGCCAGCAGCTTAGGTCTTCCGAACACCGGGGAGCTGTTTTTT. Translated, it gives CASSLGLPNTGELFF. Looking up the rest from reference TRBV7-9 and TRBJ2-2 gives the full variable domain: DTGVSQNPRHKITKRGQNVTFRCDPISEHNRLYWYRQTLGQGPEFLTYFQNEAQLEKSRLLSDRFSAERPKGSFSTLEIQRTEQGDSAMYLCASSLGLPNTGELFFGEGSRLTVL.

The V call is TRBV10-3, the J call TRBJ2-2; 8 nucleotides match TRBD1. The CDR3 length is 16 residues. The V gene's germline CDR1 is ENHRY and CDR2 SYGVKD. Trimming cost V 2 bases and J 3 bases; bases outside gene matches: 5. The CDR3 sequence is CAISETDRDDTGELFF. The CDR3 DNA follows: TGTGCCATCAGTGAGACGGACAGGGACGACACCGGGGAGCTGTTTTTT.

Notes on this clone: The sample holds other DNA sequences that translate to the same CDR3. This rearrangement joins TRBV27 to TRBJ1-5, with TRBD1 as a possible D gene (5 bases). Germline CDR1 MNHEY, CDR2 SMNVEV (reference sequence). CDR3 length equals 15 residues. V dropped 11 bases and J dropped 1 base, with 18 bases sitting between them. Written as DNA, the CDR3 is TGTGCCCTGGGGGGTTCCTCATCAAGCAATCAGCCCCAGCATTTT. Protein: CALGGSSSSNQPQHF.

The V call is TRBV19, the J call TRBJ1-2; D is undetermined. The CDR3 covers 11 residues. CDR1 and CDR2 from the germline V gene are LNHDA and SQIVND (reference sequence). Trimming removed 6 bases from V and 5 bases from J, with 7 bases in between. The CDR3 region is CASRELYGYTF. DNA for the CDR3: TGTGCCAGTAGGGAGTTGTATGGCTACACCTTC.

The J gene is TRBJ2-1, the V gene TRBV9, with 13 nucleotides matching TRBD2. With 4 bases clipped from V and 5 bases from J, the junction kept 3 bases outside the gene matches. The CDR3 totals 15 residues. CDR1 is SGDLS, CDR2 YYNGEE, per germline. CDR3 sequence: CASSTSGGADNEQFF. For the CDR3, the DNA is TGTGCCAGCAGCACTAGCGGGGGGGCCGACAATGAGCAGTTCTTC.

The genes are TRBV6-6 and TRBJ1-2; unclear D gene. Germline V gene data show CDR1 as MNHNY and CDR2 as SVGAGI (reference sequence). Trimming took off 5 bases at V and 7 bases at J, with 14 bases between the two ends. The CDR3 runs 13 residues. The CDR3 is CASSPERAGGYTF. CDR3 bases: TGTGCCAGCAGTCCGGAAAGGGCGGGTGGCTACACCTTC.

Only a few counts were recorded for this clone. A junction boundary mismatches the germline segment, possibly from a read error. This chain uses TRBV19 with TRBJ1-2, with a tentative D call TRBD1 (5 bases). Germline CDR1 LNHDA, CDR2 SQIVND (reference sequence). The CDR3 runs 13 residues. This CDR3 is CASSISGNYSYTF. In DNA form, the CDR3 reads TGTGCCAGTAGTATCTCAGGGAACTATAGCTACACCTTC.

This clone was seen a handful of times. The chain joins TRBV4-1 to TRBJ2-7; maybe TRBD1 (6 bases). CDR1 is MGHRA and CDR2 is YSYEKL in the germline V gene. The CDR3 is made up of 16 amino acids. The V gene lost 3 bases and the J gene lost 5 bases, with 20 bases spanning the gap. The CDR3 reads CASSQLPWTADNEQYF. CDR3 in DNA: TGCGCCAGCAGCCAGTTGCCCTGGACAGCTGACAACGAGCAGTACTTC.

The rearrangement joins TRBV7-8 to TRBJ2-5; 14 bases fit TRBD2. J was trimmed by 5 bases and V by 2 bases; bases with no gene match: 4. This CDR3 has 16 amino acids. Looked up from germline, CDR1 is SGHVS and CDR2 is FQNEAQ. In DNA form, the CDR3 reads TGTGCCAGCAGCTTAAAGGGACTAGCGGGGGTGGAGACCCAGTACTTC. It specifies CASSLKGLAGVETQYF.

This clone was counted between two and nine times. The CDR3 coding sequence is TGTGCCAGCAGCCCGACAACAGGGAACTATGGCTACACCTTC. Translation gives CASSPTTGNYGYTF. The chain links TRBV7-3 to TRBJ1-2; D is perhaps TRBD1 (6 bases). V shed 5 bases and J shed 2 bases, with 12 bases lying between them. CDR3 size: 14 residues. Germline V gene lookup returns CDR1 SGHTA and CDR2 FQGTGA.

CDR3 nucleotide sequence: TGTGCCAGCCAGGGGGGTGGGGGAAATGAAAAACTGTTTTTT. This gives the protein CASQGGGGNEKLFF. The rearrangement links TRBV19 to TRBJ1-4; 7 bases are a match to TRBD1. Looked up from germline, CDR1 is LNHDA and CDR2 is SQIVND (reference sequence). The CDR3 runs to 14 residues. The trim removed 9 bases at V and 5 bases at J, leaving 9 bases unmatched.

The chain combines TRBV13 with TRBJ1-2; 7 bases match TRBD1. J was trimmed by 11 bases and V by 5 bases; bases with no gene match: 8. The length of the CDR3 is 12 residues. CDR1 is PRHDT, CDR2 FYEKMQ, per germline (reference sequence). The CDR3 nucleotides are TGTGCCAGCAGCGCCGGGACAGCTGAGTACACCTTC. It is translated as CASSAGTAEYTF.